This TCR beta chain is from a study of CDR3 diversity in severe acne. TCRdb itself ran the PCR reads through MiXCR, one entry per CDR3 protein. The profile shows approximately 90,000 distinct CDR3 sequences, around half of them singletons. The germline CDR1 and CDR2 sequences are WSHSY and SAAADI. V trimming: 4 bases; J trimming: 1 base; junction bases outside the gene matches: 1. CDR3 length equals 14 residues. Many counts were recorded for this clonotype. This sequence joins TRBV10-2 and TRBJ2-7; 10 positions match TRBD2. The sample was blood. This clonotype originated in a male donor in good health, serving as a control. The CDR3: CASSGGLASYEQYF. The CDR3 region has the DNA TGCGCCAGCAGTGGGGGACTAGCGTCCTACGAGCAGTACTTC.